This T cell receptor (beta chain) was sequenced in a study of CXCR3-negative and CXCR3-positive naive CD8 T cells. Study-level points and caveats: Naive subsets had comparable surface CD5, so TRB CDR3 properties gauged TCR strength. Cryopreservation partially lowered CXCR3 expression, so most assays used fresh PBMCs. Both naive subsets had comparably high diversity; memory CD8+ cells much lower.

UMI-labeled 5' RACE TRB cDNA libraries were prepared from the cells. TCRdb reprocessed the 5' RACE reads, with one entry per CDR3 protein and no DNA. The sample has tens of thousands of distinct CDR3 sequences. Naive CD8+ T cells carried a CD45RO-CCR7+CD27+CD95- phenotype. As for this clonotype: As yet, its antigen is unknown.

The clonotype comes from a human donor in good health. Some clones in this sample may be carry-over from other donors' samples. Input material: naive CXCR3- CD8+ T cells from blood. Subset meaning: CD45RO-CCR7+CD27+CD95- naive CD8+ T cells lacking CXCR3 (TNR3-).

The CDR3 loop reads CASSWDRAYEQYF. V gene TRBV5-1 combines with J gene TRBJ2-7. The CDR3 has 13 residues. The germline V gene has CDR1 SGHRS and CDR2 YFSETQ.